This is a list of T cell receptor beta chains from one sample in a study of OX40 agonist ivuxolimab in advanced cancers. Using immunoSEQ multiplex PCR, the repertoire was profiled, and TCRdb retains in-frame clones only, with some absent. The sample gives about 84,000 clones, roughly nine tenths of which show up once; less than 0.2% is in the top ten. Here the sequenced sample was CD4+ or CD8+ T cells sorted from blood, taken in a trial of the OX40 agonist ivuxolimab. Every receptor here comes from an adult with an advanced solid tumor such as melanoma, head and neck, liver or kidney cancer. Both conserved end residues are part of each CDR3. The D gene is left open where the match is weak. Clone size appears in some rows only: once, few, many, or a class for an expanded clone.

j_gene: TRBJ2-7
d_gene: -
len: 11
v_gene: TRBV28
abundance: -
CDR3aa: CASRTDSEQYF
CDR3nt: TGTGCCAGCAGAACAGATAGCGAGCAGTACTTC

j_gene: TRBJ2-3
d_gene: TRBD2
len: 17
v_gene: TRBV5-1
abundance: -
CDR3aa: CASSLFGAGGRTDTQYF
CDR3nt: TGCGCCAGCAGCTTGTTCGGAGCGGGGGGACGCACAGATACGCAGTATTTT

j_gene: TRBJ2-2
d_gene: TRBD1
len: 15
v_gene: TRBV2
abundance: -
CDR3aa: CASRRGTGGTGELFF
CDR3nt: TGTGCCTCACGGCGGGGGACAGGGGGGACCGGGGAGCTGTTTTTT

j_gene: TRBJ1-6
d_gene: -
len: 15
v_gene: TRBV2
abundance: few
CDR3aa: CASRVGEGYNSPLHF
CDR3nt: TGTGCCAGCAGGGTAGGAGAAGGCTATAATTCACCCCTCCACTTT

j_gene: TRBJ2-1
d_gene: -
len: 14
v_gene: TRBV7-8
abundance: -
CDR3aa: CASSFRFSTNEQFF
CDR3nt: TGTGCCAGCAGCTTCAGGTTTTCTACCAATGAGCAGTTCTTC

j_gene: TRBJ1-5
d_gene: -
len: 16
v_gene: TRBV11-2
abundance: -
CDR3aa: CASSPGRQNSNQPQHF
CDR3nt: TGTGCCAGCAGCCCCGGACGGCAGAATAGCAATCAGCCCCAGCATTTT

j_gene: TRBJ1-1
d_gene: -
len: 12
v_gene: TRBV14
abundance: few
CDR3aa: CASSQGGFEAFF
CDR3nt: TGTGCCAGCAGCCAAGGAGGGTTTGAAGCTTTCTTT

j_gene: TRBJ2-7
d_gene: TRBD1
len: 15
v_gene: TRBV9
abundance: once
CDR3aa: CASSAGQETSYEQYF
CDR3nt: TGTGCCAGCAGCGCCGGACAGGAGACCTCCTACGAGCAGTACTTC

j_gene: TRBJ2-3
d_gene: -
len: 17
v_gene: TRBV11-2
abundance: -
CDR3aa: CASSRIVSSGVTDTQYF
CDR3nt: TGTGCCAGCAGCCGAATTGTTTCCAGCGGAGTCACAGATACGCAGTATTTT

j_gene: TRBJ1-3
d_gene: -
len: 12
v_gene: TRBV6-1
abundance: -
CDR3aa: CAISVGPNTIYF
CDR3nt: TGTGCCATCTCAGTGGGGCCGAACACCATATATTTT

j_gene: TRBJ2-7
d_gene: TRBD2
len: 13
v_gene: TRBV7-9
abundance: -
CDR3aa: CASSLAGTSGPYF
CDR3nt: TGTGCCAGCAGCTTAGCCGGGACTAGCGGTCCGTACTTC

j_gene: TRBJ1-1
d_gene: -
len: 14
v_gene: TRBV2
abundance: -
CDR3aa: CASSENGQNTEAFF
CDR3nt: TGTGCCAGCAGTGAAAACGGACAGAACACTGAAGCTTTCTTT

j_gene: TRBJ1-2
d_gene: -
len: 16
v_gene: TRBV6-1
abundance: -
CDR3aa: CASSVGRVTLNYGYTF
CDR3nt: TGTGCCAGCAGTGTCGGCAGGGTAACTCTCAACTATGGCTACACCTTC

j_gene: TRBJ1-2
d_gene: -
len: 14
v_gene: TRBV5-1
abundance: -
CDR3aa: CASSSVGSNYGYTF
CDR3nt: TGCGCCAGCAGCTCAGTGGGCAGTAACTATGGCTACACCTTC

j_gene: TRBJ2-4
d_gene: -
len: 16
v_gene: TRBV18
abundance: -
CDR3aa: CASSPPGGNGKNIQYF
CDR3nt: TGTGCCAGCTCACCACCGGGGGGAAATGGCAAAAACATTCAGTACTTC

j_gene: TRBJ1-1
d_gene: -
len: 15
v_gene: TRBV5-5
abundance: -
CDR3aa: CASSLGPGGDTEAFF
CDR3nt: TGTGCCAGCAGCTTGGGACCTGGGGGTGACACTGAAGCTTTCTTT

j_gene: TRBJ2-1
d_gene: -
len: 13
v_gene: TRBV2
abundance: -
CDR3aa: CASSPRGRLEQFF
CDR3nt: TGTGCCAGCAGTCCGCGGGGGCGACTTGAGCAGTTCTTC

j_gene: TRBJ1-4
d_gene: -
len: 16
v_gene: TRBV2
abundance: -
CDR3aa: CASSGGGGRGKEKLFF
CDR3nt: TGTGCCAGCAGTGGAGGAGGGGGACGGGGCAAGGAAAAACTGTTTTTT

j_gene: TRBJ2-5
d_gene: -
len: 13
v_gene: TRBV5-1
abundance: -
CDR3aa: CASSLGWQETQYF
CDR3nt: TGCGCCAGCAGCTTGGGCTGGCAAGAGACCCAGTACTTC

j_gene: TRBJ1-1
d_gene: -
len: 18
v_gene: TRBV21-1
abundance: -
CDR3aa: CASSKDKACGPRRIEAFF
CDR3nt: TGTGCCAGCAGCAAAGATAAGGCCTGCGGTCCGCGCCGAATTGAAGCTTTCTTT

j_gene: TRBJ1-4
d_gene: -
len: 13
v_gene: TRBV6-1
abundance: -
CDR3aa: CASSDRANEKLFF
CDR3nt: TGTGCCAGCAGCGACAGAGCTAATGAAAAACTGTTTTTT

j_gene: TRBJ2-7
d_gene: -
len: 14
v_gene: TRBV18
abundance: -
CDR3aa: CASSPATNPYEQYF
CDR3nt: TGTGCCAGCTCACCAGCGACAAATCCCTACGAGCAGTACTTC

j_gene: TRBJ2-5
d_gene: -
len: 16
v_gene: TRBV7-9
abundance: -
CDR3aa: CASSQPATGFLETQYF
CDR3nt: TGTGCCAGCAGCCAGCCCGCAACAGGGTTTTTAGAGACCCAGTACTTC

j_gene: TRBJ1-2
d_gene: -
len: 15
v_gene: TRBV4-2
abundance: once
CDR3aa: CASSHVQDSNYGYTF
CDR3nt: TGTGCCAGCAGCCATGTACAGGATTCTAACTATGGCTACACCTTC

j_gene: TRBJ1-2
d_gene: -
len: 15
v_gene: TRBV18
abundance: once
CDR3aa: CASPPILGGTDGYTF
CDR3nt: TGTGCCAGCCCACCTATCCTGGGGGGCACGGATGGCTACACCTTC

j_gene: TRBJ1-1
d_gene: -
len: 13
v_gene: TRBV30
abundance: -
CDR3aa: CAWNSRGDTEAFF
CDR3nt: TGTGCCTGGAACTCTAGGGGGGACACTGAAGCTTTCTTT

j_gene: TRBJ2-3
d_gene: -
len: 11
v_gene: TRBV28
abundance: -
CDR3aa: CASTSTDTQYF
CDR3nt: TGTGCCAGCACTTCTACAGATACGCAGTATTTT

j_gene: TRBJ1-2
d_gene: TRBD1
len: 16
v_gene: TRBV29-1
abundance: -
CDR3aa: CSVDGSHRGQSTGYTF
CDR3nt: TGCAGCGTCGACGGATCACACAGGGGGCAATCTACTGGCTACACCTTC

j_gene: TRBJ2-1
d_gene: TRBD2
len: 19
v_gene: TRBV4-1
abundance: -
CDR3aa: CASSQIMTSGRRAGNEQFF
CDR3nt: TGCGCCAGCAGCCAGATTATGACTAGCGGCCGGAGGGCGGGTAATGAGCAGTTCTTC

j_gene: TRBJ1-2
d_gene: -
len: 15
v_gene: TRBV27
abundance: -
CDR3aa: CASSLSSSLNYGYTF
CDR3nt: TGTGCCAGCAGTTTATCGAGTTCTCTTAACTATGGCTACACCTTC

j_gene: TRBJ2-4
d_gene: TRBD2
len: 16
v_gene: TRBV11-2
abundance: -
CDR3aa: CASSLDSGRAGNIQYF
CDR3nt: TGTGCCAGCAGCTTAGACAGCGGGAGGGCCGGAAACATTCAGTACTTC

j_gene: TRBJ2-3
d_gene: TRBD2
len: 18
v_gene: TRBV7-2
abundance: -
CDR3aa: CASSPRLRRSGSTDTQYF
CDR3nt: TGTGCCAGCAGCCCCAGGTTACGCCGTAGCGGGAGCACAGATACGCAGTATTTT

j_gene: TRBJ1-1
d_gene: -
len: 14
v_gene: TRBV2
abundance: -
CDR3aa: CASSGGGLNTEAFF
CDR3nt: TGTGCCAGCAGTGGTGGCGGATTGAACACTGAAGCTTTCTTT

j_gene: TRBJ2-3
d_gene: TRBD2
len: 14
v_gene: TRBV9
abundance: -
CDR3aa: CASSVSGGTDTQYF
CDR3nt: TGTGCCAGCAGCGTAAGCGGGGGCACAGATACGCAGTATTTT

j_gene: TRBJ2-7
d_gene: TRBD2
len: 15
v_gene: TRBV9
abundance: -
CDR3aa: CASSATGGSIYEQYF
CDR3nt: TGTGCCAGCAGCGCTACGGGAGGGTCAATCTACGAGCAGTACTTC

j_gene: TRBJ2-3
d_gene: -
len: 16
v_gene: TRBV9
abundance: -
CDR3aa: CASSSDYPYSTDTQYF
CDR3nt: TGTGCCAGCAGCTCGGACTATCCCTATAGCACAGATACGCAGTATTTT

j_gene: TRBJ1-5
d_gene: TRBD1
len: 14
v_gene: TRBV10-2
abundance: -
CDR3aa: CASSVTGGNQPQHF
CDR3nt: TGCGCCAGCAGTGTGACAGGGGGCAATCAGCCCCAGCATTTT